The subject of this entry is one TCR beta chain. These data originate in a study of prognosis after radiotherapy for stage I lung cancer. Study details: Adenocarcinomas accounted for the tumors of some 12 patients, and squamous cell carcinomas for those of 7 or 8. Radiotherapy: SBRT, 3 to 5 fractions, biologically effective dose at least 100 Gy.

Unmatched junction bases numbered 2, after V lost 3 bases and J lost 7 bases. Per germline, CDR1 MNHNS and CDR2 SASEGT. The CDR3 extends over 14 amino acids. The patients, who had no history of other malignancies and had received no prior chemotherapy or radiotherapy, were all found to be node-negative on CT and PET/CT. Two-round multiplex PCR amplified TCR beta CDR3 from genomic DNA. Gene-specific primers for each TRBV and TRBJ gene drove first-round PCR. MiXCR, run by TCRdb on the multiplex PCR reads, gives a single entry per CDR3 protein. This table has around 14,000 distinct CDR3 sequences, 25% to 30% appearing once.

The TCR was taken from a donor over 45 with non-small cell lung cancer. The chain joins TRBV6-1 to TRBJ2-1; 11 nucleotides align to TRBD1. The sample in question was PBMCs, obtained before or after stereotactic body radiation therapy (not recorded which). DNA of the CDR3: TGTGCCAGCAGTGACGGGACAGGGGGAAATGAGCAGTTCTTC. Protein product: CASSDGTGGNEQFF.